This TCR beta chain was observed in a study of T cells in Graves' hyperthyroidism and ophthalmopathy. Whole-study results and caveats: In the blood, most expanded thyroid clonotypes above 0.001 appeared as well. Onset of ophthalmopathy came a median approximately 6.5 months after the model predicted it.

Graves' hyperthyroidism was deemed stable absent ophthalmopathy progression within 18 months. Diagnosis of hyperthyroidism was new in patients aged 18 to 65, and its duration was under 2 months. The CDR3 runs to 12 residues. Looked up from germline, CDR1 is DFQATT and CDR2 is SNEGSKA (reference sequence). As to this clonotype: Its specificity is unknown.

It was RNA transcripts that yielded the amplified TCR beta CDR3 regions. TCR CDR3 regions were first amplified by RT-PCR with HTBI primers. TCRdb reanalysed the multiplex PCR reads using MiXCR and keeps one entry per CDR3 protein. The table includes around 540,000 distinct CDR3 sequences, approximately 44% detected once. The TCR sequence derives from a woman between 18 and 29 years old with Graves' hyperthyroidism. Sequencing input: peripheral blood or thyroid tissue (not recorded which). The rearrangement links TRBV20-1 to TRBJ1-2; the match to TRBD1 covers 7 bases. CDR3 amino acids: CSTGATGYGYTF. For the CDR3, the DNA is TGCAGCACAGGGGCCACTGGGTATGGCTACACCTTC.